This record concerns one TCR beta chain sequence. The antigen is unknown. This sample is drawn from a study of T cells in Graves' hyperthyroidism and ophthalmopathy. Study-wide findings and caveats: Ophthalmopathy was distinguished from stable hyperthyroidism by 13 V-J signatures. Most clonotypes that expanded in the thyroid above 0.001 also showed up in blood.

What was amplified from RNA transcripts were TCR beta CDR3 regions. First-round RT-PCR targeting the TCR CDR3 was performed with the HTBI primer set. A single record per CDR3 protein comes from TCRdb applying MiXCR to the multiplex PCR reads. The sample lists about 700,000 distinct CDR3 sequences, roughly 45% occurring once. The study left out patients who had uncontrolled infection, other autoimmune disease, pregnancy or lactation. V shed 0 bases and J 8 bases; nucleotides not matched to a gene: 9. The CDR3 covers 17 residues. Germline CDR1 is DFQATT and CDR2 is SNEGSKA (reference sequence). The chain is built from TRBV20-1 and TRBJ1-6; 11 bases map to TRBD1. This TCR came from an adult man with Graves' disease, either hyperthyroidism or ophthalmopathy (not recorded which). The sequenced material came from peripheral blood or thyroid tissue (not recorded which). CDR3: CSARDPRTGGMYSPLHF. The DNA of the CDR3 is TGCAGTGCTAGAGACCCGAGGACAGGGGGCATGTATTCACCCCTCCACTTT.